The 7 T cell receptor beta chains in this list originate from one sample, sequenced in a study of regulatory T cells in long-lasting Graves disease. Assembly of TCR beta libraries relied on iRepertoire HTBI primers together with Arm-PCR of CDR3 regions. From the multiplex PCR reads, TCRdb called clonotypes with MiXCR, one entry per CDR3 protein. This table holds about 460,000 distinct CDR3 sequences, 14% found once. The sample's time point: newly diagnosed GD, antithyroid drugs for less than 3 months. After RNA was extracted from PBMCs, the TCR library was made from it. These data were also reused for a study on T cells in Graves' hyperthyroidism and ophthalmopathy.

Here the sequenced sample was peripheral blood mononuclear cells (PBMCs), taken at new diagnosis, from a patient treated with antithyroid drugs. Every receptor here comes from a woman aged 45 to 65 with Graves disease.

The chain links TRBV30 to TRBJ1-5; D is unclear. The V gene's germline CDR1 is GTSNPN and CDR2 SVGIG (reference sequence). V lost 2 bases and J 5 bases, leaving 19 bases between the germline ends. This CDR3 is 16 amino acids long. The DNA for the CDR3 is TGTGCCTGGAGTCCACCCGGGCGGGCTTGGGATCAGCCCCAGCATTTT. This sequence encodes CAWSPPGRAWDQPQHF.

This clonotype has a handful of counts. The chain recombines TRBV10-3 with TRBJ2-1; 7 nucleotides match TRBD1. The CDR3 is 16 amino acids. The junction had 9 bases not matched to a gene; V was cut back by 0 bases and J by 7 bases. In germline, CDR1 is ENHRY, CDR2 SYGVKD. The CDR3 region is CAISESLRDSENEQFF. The CDR3 DNA reads as TGTGCCATCAGTGAGTCGTTAAGGGACAGCGAAAATGAGCAGTTCTTC.

This clonotype has just a few counts. CDR3: CASKYGGDQPQHF. In DNA, the CDR3 is TGTGCCAGCAAGTATGGGGGCGATCAGCCCCAGCATTTT. The V and J genes are TRBV19 and TRBJ1-5; maybe TRBD1 (6 bases). The CDR3 covers 13 residues. Trimming took 9 bases from V and 5 from J, leaving 14 bases between them. Germline V gives CDR1 LNHDA, CDR2 SQIVND (reference sequence).

About this clonotype: A much larger clonotype is one base distant, so this may be a read error. CDR3 nucleotides: TGTGCCATCAGCGGCCGACAGGGGCCGAACACTGAAGCTTTCTTT. Its protein is CAISGRQGPNTEAFF. The chain carries TRBV10-3 and TRBJ1-1; 8 bases fit TRBD1. The junction had 7 bases not matched to a gene; V was cut back by 6 bases and J by 1 base. This CDR3 contains 15 residues. The germline CDR1 and CDR2 sequences are ENHRY and SYGVKD.

A remark on this clonotype: The missing conserved phenylalanine or tryptophan at the end of this CDR3 makes a read error likely. The V gene is TRBV7-3, the J gene TRBJ2-1, with TRBD2 matching over 8 bases. V trimming: 5 bases; J trimming: 3 bases; junction bases outside the gene matches: 6. There are 15 residues in the CDR3. Germline V gives CDR1 SGHTA, CDR2 FQGTGA. The CDR3 reads CASSARGGDYNEQFV. The CDR3, as DNA: TGTGCCAGCAGCGCCCGGGGGGGGGACTACAATGAGCAGTTCGTC.

This clonotype was found once. With only one base between it and a far larger clone, this is likely a read error. The missing conserved phenylalanine or tryptophan at the end of this CDR3 makes a read error likely. V gene TRBV6-2 or TRBV6-3 combines with J gene TRBJ1-1; 7 bases agree with TRBD1. CDR1 and CDR2 from the germline V gene are MNHEY and SVGEGT. The CDR3 consists of 16 residues. V was clipped by 5 bases and J by 1 base; unmatched bases: 10. The CDR3 sequence: CASSDYDRDRNTEAFL. DNA of the CDR3: TGTGCCAGCAGTGACTATGACAGGGACCGGAACACTGAAGCTTTCCTT.

Many counts were recorded for this clonotype. V usage is TRBV30 and J usage is TRBJ2-1; 9 positions match TRBD1. This CDR3 is built from 14 residues. Losses at the gene ends were 3 bases for V and 2 bases for J; bases not matched to a gene: 2. Germline V CDR1 and CDR2: GTSNPN, SVGIG (reference sequence). Here the CDR3 reads CAWRGQGAYNEQFF. The CDR3 nucleotides are TGTGCCTGGAGGGGACAGGGAGCCTACAATGAGCAGTTCTTC.